The clone carrying this TCR beta chain has ten or more counts. No antigen is known for it. One entry per CDR3 protein results from TCRdb running MiXCR on the 5' RACE reads. The profile shows 640,000 or so distinct CDR3 sequences, less than 7% of them singletons. These data belong to a study of identical twins. V lost 5 bases, J lost 5 bases, and 10 bases stayed unmatched. CDR3 length: 15 residues. CDR1 and CDR2 from the germline V gene are MDHEN and SYDVKM. Study-level findings and limits: Whereas memory repertoires showed no such difference, abundant cord blood beta clonotypes carried fewer insertions. Researchers caution that invariant MAIT and iNKT cells could partly confound zero-insertion analyses. Researchers reported excess low generation probability among twin-shared out-of-frame alpha sequences.

Sequenced sample: naive T cells sorted from blood. The chain is built from TRBV28 and TRBJ2-7; 9 bases align to TRBD2. This clonotype originated in a young man in good health. DNA for the CDR3: TGTGCCAGCAGTGAACCTCGGACTAGCGACGACGAGCAGTACTTC. It codes for CASSEPRTSDDEQYF. Full variable domain (rest looked up from reference TRBV28 and TRBJ2-7): DVKVTQSSRYLVKRTGEKVFLECVQDMDHENMFWYRQDPGLGLRLIYFSYDVKMKEKGDIPEGYSVSREKKERFSLILESASTNQTSMYLCASSEPRTSDDEQYFGPGTRLTVT.